This T cell receptor beta chain was sequenced in a study of monozygotic twins with inflammatory bowel disease (dated by TCRdb to about 2019). About the study as a whole: The complete study included around 30 monozygotic twin pairs: 19 IBD-discordant Danish pairs and nine German pairs, of which four were IBD-concordant and five were IBD-discordant. The search for disease-associated traits relied mainly on comparing IBD patients with their genetically identical healthy co-twins within discordant pairs. Each individual had, on average, about 151 000 unique TCRalpha sequences and 181 000 unique TCRbeta sequences available for analysis.

A note on this clonotype: No antigen is known for it.

The cysteine opens and the phenylalanine closes a CDR3 of 13 amino acids. Only the protein is on record. Reading the germline V gene gives CDR1 SGHRS and CDR2 YFSETQ. A roughly 2.4 ml peripheral blood sample was drawn into PAXgene tubes per donor and stored at -80°C. Without T cell sorting, total RNA was isolated from whole blood using the PAXgene blood miRNA kit on an automated QIAcube. Peripheral blood from monozygotic twin pairs who were concordant or discordant for inflammatory bowel disease underwent deep TCRalpha and TCRbeta repertoire profiling using unique molecular barcoding. Smoking habits were recorded for all twin pairs, and each individual was classified as a current, former or never smoker. General findings and caveats noted by the study authors: Differing immunosuppressive treatments among patients may have added background noise and inter-individual variability to the repertoires. The analysis was unable to tell different T cell subtypes apart. A decrease in TCRbeta repertoire diversity, as measured by inverse Simpson index, was observed in IBD patients compared with their healthy co-twins. The results gave no support for a single strong signal or clonotype linked to IBD. Repertoire similarity did not differ between concordant and discordant twins, possibly due to limited statistical power. IBD patients shared fewer clonotypes with other individuals than healthy twins did, most markedly in patients showing signs of disease activity.

Library prep was done by 5' RACE. For each TCR library, approximately 3.5 ug of total RNA was used. cDNA was synthesized with SMARTScribe reverse transcriptase in eight separate reactions per sample. During cDNA synthesis, template switching was used to introduce unique molecular identifiers that contained a 6-nucleotide sample barcode. TCRalpha and TCRbeta cDNA was amplified by two nested PCRs of approximately 16 and 10 cycles, with bead purification after each PCR. Before amplification, the cDNA was both treated with uracil DNA-glycosylase and purified with the QIAquick PCR purification kit. The second PCR was the step at which Illumina TruSeq-compatible adapters and sample-specific barcodes were added. TapeStation and Qubit were used to check library quality and concentration, and 5 to 6.5 ng of each library went into the pool. Pooled libraries were sequenced on an Illumina HiSeq2500 single-index Rapid Run with 2 x 100 bp reads and custom sequencing primers. As for the original processing: UMI-based consensus assembly with MiGEC version 1.2.6 was used to correct PCR and sequencing errors. V(D)J alignment, clonotype assembly and CDR3 extraction were performed with MiXCR version 2.1.1. To normalise gene usage, clonotype sharing and MAIT/NKT TCR abundance, the top 1000, 10 000 and 20 000 clonotypes in each sample were analysed. After downsampling to 27 000 UMIs, diversity was calculated as the inverse Simpson index using the vegan R package. Paired Mann-Whitney U tests were applied to discordant twin pairs, and Benjamini-Hochberg correction was used for multiple testing. The reads went through TCRdb reprocessing, and each CDR3 protein sequence gets one entry with no DNA. The V and J calls were not made by the authors but by TCRdb's processing. This sample's table lists around 380,000 distinct CDR3 sequences. 2% to 3% of the sample belongs to the ten largest clones.

Material for sequencing was blood. The sequence was collected from a human donor with ulcerative colitis or Crohn's disease, or a healthy co-twin of an affected twin (not recorded which). The rearrangement joined TRBV5-1 to TRBJ1-2. For the CDR3, the sequence is CASSLGTNYGYTF. The variable domain in full, with residues beyond the CDR3 obtained from the reference TRBV5-1 and TRBJ1-2 genes, is KAGVTQTPRYLIKTRGQQVTLSCSPISGHRSVSWYQQTPGQGLQFLFEYFSETQRNKGNFPGRFSGRQFSNSRSEMNVSTLELGDSALYLCASSLGTNYGYTFGSGTRLTVV.